This note documents a single T cell receptor (beta chain) sequence. Its antigen is not yet known. No much larger clonotype is one base removed from it; base qualities were not supplied. These data originate in a study of T cells in Graves' hyperthyroidism and ophthalmopathy (dated by TCRdb to the late 2010s). Concerning the study at large: Peripheral blood samples were taken at initial diagnosis, before any treatment was given. To identify distinguishing TCR V-J signatures, a discovery cohort of roughly 100 patients was used, comprising some 45 with Graves' ophthalmopathy and approximately 58 with stable Graves' hyperthyroidism. Prospective prediction of ophthalmopathy was tested in an independent validation cohort of approximately 19 hyperthyroidism patients and roughly 16 patients who later progressed to ophthalmopathy. The 100 or so discovery patients were randomly split 7:3 into training and test sets. In addition, the study compared T-cell repertoires in thyroid tissue and in blood from roughly 6 Graves' hyperthyroidism patients. Once sampling was done, hyperthyroidism patients were given methimazole at a starting dose of 30 mg daily, whereas ophthalmopathy patients were given high-dose intravenous methylprednisolone. The paper reports TCR Vbeta CDR3 sequencing of roughly 140 peripheral blood samples: fewer than 50 ophthalmopathy, about 75 hyperthyroidism and around 17 progressor patients.

The hyperthyroidism patients were between 18 and 65 years old and newly diagnosed, with a disease duration of less than 2 months. Patients with uncontrolled infections, other autoimmune diseases, pregnancy or lactation were excluded. Diagnoses were established on the basis of clinical symptoms, serum thyroxine and TRAb, thyroid ultrasound, and orbital computed tomography. For progressor patients, blood was drawn at the first diagnosis of hyperthyroidism, before any ophthalmopathy symptoms had appeared. PBMCs were isolated from about 9.2 ml of fresh peripheral blood by Ficoll-Paque density gradient centrifugation. Progressor patients were initially diagnosed with Graves' hyperthyroidism and developed ophthalmopathy during follow-up. Total RNA was extracted using Trizol reagent, and RNA quality was assessed on an Agilent 2100 Bioanalyzer. The TCR beta CDR3 regions were amplified from the RNA transcripts. For the first round of RT-PCR on the TCR CDR3, the HTBI primer set was used together with the Qiagen OneStep RT-PCR kit. The libraries were constructed in a second round of multiplex PCR and then size-selected and purified. Libraries were sequenced paired-end with 100 bp reads on an Illumina HiSeq2000. Processing in the source paper ran as follows. SOAPnuke was used to process the raw data, removing reads that contained adapters or uncalled bases, had a mean Phred below 15, or lacked an exact match to the constant primer or identifier. COPE v1.2.5 was used to merge high-quality paired reads, and clonotypes were defined as unique nucleotide sequences. Clonotypes were aligned to IMGT TRBV, TRBD and TRBJ reference segments using MiTCR v1.1. The analysis included only V-J combinations with a frequency above 0.0001, which together covered 98% to 99.2% of the repertoires. A TCS score was defined as the ratio of F50 (clonal expansion) to E x V (chaos), with BLOSUM62-based TCRdist applied between CDR3 peptides within each V-J. Welch's t-statistics and random forest reduced around 510 V-J features to 10 to 15, which were used in a naive Bayes classifier (R e1071). Starting from the raw public reads, TCRdb applied fastp trimming at Q25, assembled clones with MiXCR and retained in-frame beta chains. Entries are consolidated by CDR3 protein sequence, retaining the most common genes and DNA. TCRdb, not the original authors, processed these V and J calls. Within this sample are hundreds of thousands of distinct CDR3 sequences, with around 13% of them counted one time only. The ten top clones hold around 5.4% of the sample.

Broad study findings and their caveats: In cross-validation, a model built on a 13 V-J signature told ophthalmopathy apart from stable hyperthyroidism with approximately 90% sensitivity and roughly 81% specificity, and in testing the same model reached 80%/75%. Most expanded thyroid clonotypes (frequency above 0.001) were also detected in blood, a finding suggesting that blood repertoires may reflect thyroid immune responses. In validation, the model predicted progression to ophthalmopathy with around 71% sensitivity and about 72% specificity, a median of about 6 months before onset. No statistical method was used to fix the sample size in advance, and group allocation was not hidden from the investigators.

Trimming takes 1 base from V and 5 bases from J, and the germline ends sit 7 bases apart. The CDR3 numbers 13 residues from cysteine through phenylalanine. This entry keeps only the CDR3 DNA: 39 bases, framed from base 1. Sequences SGHVS (CDR1) and FQNEAQ (CDR2) are obtained from the germline V gene. Sequencing was done on a sample of blood. Recombination connected TRBV7-8 to TRBJ2-3; TRBD2 might be the D gene, on 5 matching bases. This receptor was identified in a woman aged 25 to 39 with Graves' hyperthyroidism that later progressed to Graves' ophthalmopathy. The DNA sequence is TGTGCCAGCAGCTTAGGGAGCGGAGATACGCAGTATTTT. This is translated as CASSLGSGDTQYF.